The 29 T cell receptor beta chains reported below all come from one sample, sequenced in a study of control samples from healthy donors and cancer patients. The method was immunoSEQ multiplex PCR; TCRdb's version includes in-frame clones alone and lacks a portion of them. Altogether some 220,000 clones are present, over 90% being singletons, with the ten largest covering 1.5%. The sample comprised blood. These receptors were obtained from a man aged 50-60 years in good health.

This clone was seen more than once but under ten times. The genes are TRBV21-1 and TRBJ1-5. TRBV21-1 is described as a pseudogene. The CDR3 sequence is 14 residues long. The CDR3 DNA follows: TGTGCCAGCAGCCCTAGGGGGGCTAGAAGGCCCCAGCATTTT. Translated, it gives CASSPRGARRPQHF.

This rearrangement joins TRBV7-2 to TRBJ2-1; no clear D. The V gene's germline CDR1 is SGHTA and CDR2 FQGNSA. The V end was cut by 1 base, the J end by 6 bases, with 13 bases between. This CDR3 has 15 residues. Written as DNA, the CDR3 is TGTGCCAGCAGCTTAGGTGGCGGTCTGGTCAATGAGCAGTTCTTC. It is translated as CASSLGGGLVNEQFF.

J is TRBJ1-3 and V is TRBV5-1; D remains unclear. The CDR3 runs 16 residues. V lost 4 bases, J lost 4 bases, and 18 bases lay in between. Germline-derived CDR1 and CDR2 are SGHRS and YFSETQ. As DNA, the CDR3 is TGCGCCAGCAGCCGAACCCCCGCTGGGGTCGGAAACACCATATATTTT. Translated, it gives CASSRTPAGVGNTIYF.

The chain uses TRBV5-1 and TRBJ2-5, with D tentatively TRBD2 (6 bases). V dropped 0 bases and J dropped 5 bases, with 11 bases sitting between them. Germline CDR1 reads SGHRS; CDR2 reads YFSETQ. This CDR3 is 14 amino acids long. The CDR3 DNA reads TGCGCCAGCAGCTTGGCCCGGAGCGGGGAGACCCAGTACTTC. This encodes CASSLARSGETQYF.

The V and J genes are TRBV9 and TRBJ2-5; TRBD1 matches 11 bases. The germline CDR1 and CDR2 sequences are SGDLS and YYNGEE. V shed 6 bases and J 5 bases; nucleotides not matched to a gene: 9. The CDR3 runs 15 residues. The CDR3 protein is CASTRDRGFYETQYF. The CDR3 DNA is TGTGCCAGCACCCGGGACAGGGGGTTCTATGAGACCCAGTACTTC. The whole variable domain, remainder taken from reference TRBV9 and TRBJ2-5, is DSGVTQTPKHLITATGQRVTLRCSPRSGDLSVYWYQQSLDQGLQFLIQYYNGEERAKGNILERFSAQQFPDLHSELNLSSLELGDSALYFCASTRDRGFYETQYFGPGTRLLVL.

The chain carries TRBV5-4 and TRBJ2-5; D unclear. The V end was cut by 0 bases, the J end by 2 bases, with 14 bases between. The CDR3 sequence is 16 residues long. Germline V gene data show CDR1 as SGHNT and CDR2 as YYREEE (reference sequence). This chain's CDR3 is CASSLDLQLVQETQYF. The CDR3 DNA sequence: TGTGCCAGCAGCTTGGATCTGCAGCTAGTACAAGAGACCCAGTACTTC.

In DNA, the CDR3 is TGCGCCAGCAGGGAACGTTTTAGCTCCTACGAGCAGTACTTC. It translates to CASRERFSSYEQYF. V gene TRBV10-2 combines with J gene TRBJ2-7, with no clear D. This CDR3 contains 14 residues. V was trimmed by 6 bases and J by 0 bases, leaving 12 bases between them. The germline gives CDR1 WSHSY, CDR2 SAAADI.

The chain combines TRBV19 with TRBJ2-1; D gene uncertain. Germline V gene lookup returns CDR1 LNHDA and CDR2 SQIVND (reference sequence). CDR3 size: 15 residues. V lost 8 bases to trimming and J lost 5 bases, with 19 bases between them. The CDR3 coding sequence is TGTGCCAGTCAGAGTGGGGTACAGCTAAACAATGAGCAGTTCTTC. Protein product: CASQSGVQLNNEQFF.

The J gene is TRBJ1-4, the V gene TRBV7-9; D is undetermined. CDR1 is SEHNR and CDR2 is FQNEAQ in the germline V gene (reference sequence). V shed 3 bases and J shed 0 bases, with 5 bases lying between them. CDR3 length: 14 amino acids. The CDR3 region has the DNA TGTGCCAGCAGCTTTGGCGCAACTAATGAAAAACTGTTTTTT. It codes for CASSFGATNEKLFF. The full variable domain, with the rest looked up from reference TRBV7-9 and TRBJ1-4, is DTGVSQNPRHKITKRGQNVTFRCDPISEHNRLYWYRQTLGQGPEFLTYFQNEAQLEKSRLLSDRFSAERPKGSFSTLEIQRTEQGDSAMYLCASSFGATNEKLFFGSGTQLSVL.

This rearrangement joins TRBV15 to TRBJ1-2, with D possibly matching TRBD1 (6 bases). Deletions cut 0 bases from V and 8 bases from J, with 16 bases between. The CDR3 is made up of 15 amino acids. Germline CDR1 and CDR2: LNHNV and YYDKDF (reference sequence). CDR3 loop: CATSRDQGGASGYTF. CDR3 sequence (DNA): TGTGCCACCAGCAGAGATCAAGGGGGGGCGTCCGGCTACACCTTC.

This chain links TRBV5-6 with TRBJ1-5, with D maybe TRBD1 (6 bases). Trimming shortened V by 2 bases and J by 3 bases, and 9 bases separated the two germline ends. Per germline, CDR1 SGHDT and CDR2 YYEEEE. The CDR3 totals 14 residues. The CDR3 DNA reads TGTGCCAGCAGCTTTGGGGGACACAATCAGCCCCAGCATTTT. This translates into CASSFGGHNQPQHF.

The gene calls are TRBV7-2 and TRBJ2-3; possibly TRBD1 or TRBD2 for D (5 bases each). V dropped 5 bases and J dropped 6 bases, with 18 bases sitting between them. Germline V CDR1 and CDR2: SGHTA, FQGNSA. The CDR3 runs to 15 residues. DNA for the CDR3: TGTGCCAGCAGCCCCGGGGCGCCATTCAGGGATACGCAGTATTTT. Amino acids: CASSPGAPFRDTQYF.

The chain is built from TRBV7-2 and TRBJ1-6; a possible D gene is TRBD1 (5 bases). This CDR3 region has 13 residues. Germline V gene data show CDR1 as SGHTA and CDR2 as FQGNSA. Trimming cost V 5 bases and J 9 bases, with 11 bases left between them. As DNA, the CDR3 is TGTGCCAGCAGCGTAAGAAGGGGTTCACCCCTCCACTTT. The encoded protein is CASSVRRGSPLHF.

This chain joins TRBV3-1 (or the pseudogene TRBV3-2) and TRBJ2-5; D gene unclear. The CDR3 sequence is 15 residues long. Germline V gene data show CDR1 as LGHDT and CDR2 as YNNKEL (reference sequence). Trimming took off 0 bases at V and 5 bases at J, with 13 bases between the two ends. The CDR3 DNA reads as TGTGCCAGCAGCCAAGAAATTCGTCCGGTGGAGACCCAGTACTTC. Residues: CASSQEIRPVETQYF.

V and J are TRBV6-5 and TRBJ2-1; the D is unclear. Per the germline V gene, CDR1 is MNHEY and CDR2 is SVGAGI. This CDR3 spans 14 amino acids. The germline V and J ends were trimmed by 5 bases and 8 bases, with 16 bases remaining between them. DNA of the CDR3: TGTGCCAGCAGTAGAGGACGTTCGGTCGATGAGCAGTTCTTC. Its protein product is CASSRGRSVDEQFF.

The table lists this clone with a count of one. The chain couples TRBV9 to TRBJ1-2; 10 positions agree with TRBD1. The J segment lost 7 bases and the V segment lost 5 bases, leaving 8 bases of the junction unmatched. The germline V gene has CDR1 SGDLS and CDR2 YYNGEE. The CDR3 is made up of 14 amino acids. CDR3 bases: TGTGCCAGCAGTAGAATGGGACAGGGGTTTGGCTACACCTTC. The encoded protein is CASSRMGQGFGYTF.

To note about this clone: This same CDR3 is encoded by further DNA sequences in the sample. CDR3 sequence (DNA): TGCGCCAGCAGCTTGGTACCTAGCACAGATACGCAGTATTTT. Translation: CASSLVPSTDTQYF. The chain combines TRBV5-1 with TRBJ2-3, with unresolved D. This CDR3 contains 14 residues. Germline CDR1 and CDR2: SGHRS and YFSETQ. Trimming removed 0 bases at V and 0 bases at J, with 5 bases between.

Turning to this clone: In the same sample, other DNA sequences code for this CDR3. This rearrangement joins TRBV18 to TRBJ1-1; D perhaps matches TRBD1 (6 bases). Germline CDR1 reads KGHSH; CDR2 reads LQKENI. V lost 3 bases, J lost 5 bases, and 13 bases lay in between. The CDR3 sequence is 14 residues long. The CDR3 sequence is CASSPGGARTEAFF. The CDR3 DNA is TGTGCCAGCTCACCGGGGGGGGCGCGAACTGAAGCTTTCTTT.

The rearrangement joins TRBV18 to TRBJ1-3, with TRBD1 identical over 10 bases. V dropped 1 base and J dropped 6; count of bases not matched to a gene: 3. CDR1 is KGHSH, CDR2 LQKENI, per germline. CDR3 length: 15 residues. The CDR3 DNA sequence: TGTGCCAGCTCACCACAGGACAGGGGGGCAAACACCATATATTTT. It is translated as CASSPQDRGANTIYF.

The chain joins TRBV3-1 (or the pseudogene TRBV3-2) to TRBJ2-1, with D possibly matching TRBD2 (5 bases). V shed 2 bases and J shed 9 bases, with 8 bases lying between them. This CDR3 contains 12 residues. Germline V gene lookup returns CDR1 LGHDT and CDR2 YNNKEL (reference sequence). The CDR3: CASSQSRGEQFF. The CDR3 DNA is TGTGCCAGCAGCCAATCTCGGGGTGAGCAGTTCTTC.

The CDR3 here is CASSQGDSRNEKLFF. As DNA, the CDR3 is TGCGCCAGCAGCCAAGGTGACAGCCGGAATGAAAAACTGTTTTTT. This rearrangement joins TRBV4-3 to TRBJ1-4, with D perhaps TRBD1 (5 bases). CDR1 LGHNA and CDR2 YSLEER come from the germline V gene. The CDR3 covers 15 residues. Trimming stripped 1 base from V and 5 bases from J, with 11 bases between.

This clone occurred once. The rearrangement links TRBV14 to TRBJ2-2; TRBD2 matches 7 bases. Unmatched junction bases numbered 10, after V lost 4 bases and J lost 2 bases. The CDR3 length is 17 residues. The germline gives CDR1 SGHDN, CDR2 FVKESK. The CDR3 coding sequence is TGTGCCAGCAGCCGCAAACTAGCGAGCGATAACACCGGGGAGCTGTTTTTT. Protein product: CASSRKLASDNTGELFF.

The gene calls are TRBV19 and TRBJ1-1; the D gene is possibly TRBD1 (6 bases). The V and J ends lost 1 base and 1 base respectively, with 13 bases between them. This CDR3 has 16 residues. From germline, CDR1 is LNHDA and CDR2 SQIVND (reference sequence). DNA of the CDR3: TGTGCCAGTAGTATAGCGCGGCAGGGGACGAACACTGAAGCTTTCTTT. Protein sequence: CASSIARQGTNTEAFF.

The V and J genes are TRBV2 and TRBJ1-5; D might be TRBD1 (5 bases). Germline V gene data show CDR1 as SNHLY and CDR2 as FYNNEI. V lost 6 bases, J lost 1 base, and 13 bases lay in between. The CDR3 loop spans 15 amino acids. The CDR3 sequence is CASSLDTLSNQPQHF. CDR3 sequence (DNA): TGTGCCAGCAGCTTGGACACCCTGAGCAATCAGCCCCAGCATTTT.

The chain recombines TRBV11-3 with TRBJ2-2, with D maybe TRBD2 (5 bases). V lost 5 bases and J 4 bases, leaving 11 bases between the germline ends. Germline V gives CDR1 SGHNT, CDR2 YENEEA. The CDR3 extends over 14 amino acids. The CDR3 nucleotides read TGTGCCAGCAGCGGGTACAGCGGCACCGGGGAGCTGTTTTTT. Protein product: CASSGYSGTGELFF.

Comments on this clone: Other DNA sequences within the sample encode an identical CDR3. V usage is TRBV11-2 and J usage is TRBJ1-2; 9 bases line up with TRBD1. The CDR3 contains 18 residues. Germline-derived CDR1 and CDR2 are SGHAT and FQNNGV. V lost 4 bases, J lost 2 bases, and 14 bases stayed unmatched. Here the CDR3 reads CASSSGTGKSGANYGYTF. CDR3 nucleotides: TGTGCCAGCAGCTCGGGGACAGGGAAGTCGGGGGCCAACTATGGCTACACCTTC.

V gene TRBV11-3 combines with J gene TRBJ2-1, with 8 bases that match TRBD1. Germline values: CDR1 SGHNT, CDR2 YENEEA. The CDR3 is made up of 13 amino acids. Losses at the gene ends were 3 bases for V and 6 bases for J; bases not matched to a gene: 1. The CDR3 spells CASSFTGGNEQFF. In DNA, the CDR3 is TGTGCCAGCAGCTTCACAGGGGGCAATGAGCAGTTCTTC.

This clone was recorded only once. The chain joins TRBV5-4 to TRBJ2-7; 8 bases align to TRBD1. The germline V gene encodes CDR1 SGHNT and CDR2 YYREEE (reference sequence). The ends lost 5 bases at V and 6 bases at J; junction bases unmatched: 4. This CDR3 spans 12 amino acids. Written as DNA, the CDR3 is TGTGCCAGCAGGGGGACAGGTTCCGAGCAGTACTTC. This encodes CASRGTGSEQYF.

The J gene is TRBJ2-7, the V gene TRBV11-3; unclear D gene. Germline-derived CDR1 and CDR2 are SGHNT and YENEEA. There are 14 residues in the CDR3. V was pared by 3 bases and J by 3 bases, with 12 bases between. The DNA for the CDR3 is TGTGCCAGCAGCTTTGTCCGGGTACGCTACGAGCAGTACGTC. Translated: CASSFVRVRYEQYV.